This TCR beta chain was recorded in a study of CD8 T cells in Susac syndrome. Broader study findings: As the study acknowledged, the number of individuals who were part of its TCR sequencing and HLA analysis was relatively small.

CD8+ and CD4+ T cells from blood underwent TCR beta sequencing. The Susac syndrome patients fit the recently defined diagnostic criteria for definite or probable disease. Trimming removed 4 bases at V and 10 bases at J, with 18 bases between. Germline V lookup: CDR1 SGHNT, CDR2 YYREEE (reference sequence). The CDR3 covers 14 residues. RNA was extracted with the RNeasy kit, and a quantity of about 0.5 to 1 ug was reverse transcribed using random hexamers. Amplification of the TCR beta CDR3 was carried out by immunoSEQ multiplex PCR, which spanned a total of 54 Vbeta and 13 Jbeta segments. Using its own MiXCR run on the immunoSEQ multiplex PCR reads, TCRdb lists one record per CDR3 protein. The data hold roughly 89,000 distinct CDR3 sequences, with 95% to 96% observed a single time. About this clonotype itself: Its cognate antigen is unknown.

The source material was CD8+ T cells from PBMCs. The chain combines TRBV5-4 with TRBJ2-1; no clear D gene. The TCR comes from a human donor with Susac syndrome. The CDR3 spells CASSPLLGGGEQFF. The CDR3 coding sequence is TGTGCCAGCAGCCCCCTCCTGGGTGGTGGCGAGCAGTTCTTC.